The T cell receptor beta chain under discussion was sequenced for a study of blood T cell repertoires in COVID-19. Study-level background: Both acute and convalescent COVID-19 samples were obtained from the United States, Italy and Spain. PBMCs, B-cell-depleted T cells, or T cells were the source of the cDNA or gDNA that made up the material.

To note about this clone: Relative to the germline gene, one junction end is altered; a read error may explain this.

Study processing details: Amplification of reference gene primers was used by the study to estimate nucleated cell counts. This table comes from immunoSEQ multiplex PCR, and its TCRdb copy is limited to in-frame clones, with some not included. The V and J calls and clone size were taken over from that table, and D and trimming were inferred from the DNA. The sample shows some 70,000 clones, around 80% of them seen only once. The CDR3 is 14 amino acids. Germline CDR1 ENHRY, CDR2 SYGVKD. The chain is built from TRBV10-3 and TRBJ1-1, with 9 bases identical to TRBD1. This sequence originates from a woman between 45 and 65 years old with acute or convalescent COVID-19. The sample comprised peripheral blood. CDR3: CAISASGTGTQATF. The CDR3 DNA reads as TGTGCCATCAGTGCGAGCGGGACAGGGACTCAAGCTACGTTT.